This T cell receptor (beta chain) was found in a study of shared clonotypes between healthy human individuals. Overall study results and limits: The sharing of 4.5% to 6.5% of naive CD4 clonotypes was seen across a handful of donors.

Note on this clone: Its antigen is unidentified.

Produced via immunoSEQ multiplex PCR; TCRdb's table is partial and in-frame only. The sample contains approximately 710,000 clones, about 90% of which appear only once. The V gene's germline CDR1 is SGHTA and CDR2 FQGNSA. The CDR3 consists of 12 residues. V was shortened by 6 bases and J by 8 bases, with 13 bases between the two germline ends. Sequenced sample: memory CD8+ T cells from PBMCs. Subset: CD45RO+ cells pooled with CCR7-negative TemRA cells. This clonotype originated in a man younger than 35 in good health. Some clones in this sample may be carry-over from other donors' samples. The chain links TRBV7-2 to TRBJ1-2; D gene unclear. The CDR3: CASSSYSGGYTF. The DNA of the CDR3 is TGTGCCAGCAGTTCTTATAGTGGCGGCTACACCTTC.